This TCR beta chain came from a study of cytomegalovirus exposure and HLA in healthy donors (dated by TCRdb to the late 2010s). Background for the entire study: In an earlier analysis of several hundred of the donors, around 300 Gb of sequence data and 90 million to 120 million unique TCR beta sequences from 180 million or so T cells were reported. The number of typed donors differed by locus: about 629-640 for A, B, C, DRB1 and DQB1; 522 for DQA1; over 600 for DPA1; and about 450 for DPB1. Along with the approximately 600-subject first cohort, a separate validation cohort of over a hundred different subjects was used. To predict cytomegalovirus infection status, the study brought together high-throughput TCR immunosequencing, statistical association of individual TCRs with disease status, and machine learning. The study profiled the T cell repertoires of fewer than 850 subjects by immunosequencing and related them to cytomegalovirus serostatus. A handful of DR-DQ haplotypes were treated as single units for association and clustering because of strong linkage in the cohort. In the later analysis, no new phenotypic data were used to find candidate immune exposures; instead, reliance was placed on TCR beta sequences and their occurrence across donors. An early release covering just under 650 HLA-typed donors comprised approximately 300 gigabases of sequencing data and about 90 million unique TCR sequences. The study aimed to test whether signatures of past pathogen exposure could be identified by cataloging public T cell receptors. In a later analysis, previously published TCR beta repertoires from hundreds of donors were re-analyzed and high-resolution HLA genotyping was added so that TCR occurrence patterns could be studied. An earlier analysis of 500 to 650 of the donors applied high-throughput TCR beta sequencing to assess whether each TCR beta V gene segment acted as functional or pseudogenic. Alongside the repertoire data, information on donor age, sex, ethnicity and CMV serostatus was compiled. All discovery cohort repertoires had been generated on a single sequencing platform. Class I and class II HLA loci were covered by the typing at four-digit resolution. A later genetic analysis used genome-wide SNP genotypes for about three fifths of the 666 donors, treating that subset as a discovery cohort. Of the approximately 400 genotyped donors, 65% to 90% fell in the genetic ancestry cluster associated with self-reported Caucasian donors. Across 300 to 400 genotyped donors of the cohort, an average of about 240,000 unique TCR beta nucleotide sequences per donor were sequenced, and 15% to 20% of those sequences were non-productive. Overall study results and their limits: A cluster of highly shared sequence variants was judged likely to be a technical artifact of the sequencing pipeline. Only TCR beta chains were sequenced in this cohort, and the absence of alpha or paired-chain data limited detectable features. The 87-base-pair reads could not distinguish some IMGT-functional V segments, including TRBV6-2 and TRBV6-3, so those segments were excluded. Strong co-occurrence of HLA alleles, especially DR and DQ, made assigning TCR associations to individual alleles difficult. The classifier was reported to diagnose cytomegalovirus status with high specificity and sensitivity in both the original and validation cohorts. According to a later analysis, parvovirus B19, influenza, CMV and Epstein-Barr virus appeared linked to several top co-occurrence clusters. According to the authors, the approach could potentially be generalized to other disease states and immunological phenotypes. Linkage disequilibrium might explain the correlated functional status among segregating V segments, but an unknown experimental factor could not be excluded. An association between a missense DCLRE1C variant and V-gene and J-gene trimming of TCR beta chains was found in a later genetic analysis and replicated in an independent cohort. In a later genetic analysis, fewer N-insertions in productive TCRs were reported among donors in an Asian-associated ancestry cluster than the approximately 710-donor mean. A further reported finding was that TCR beta sequences accurately predicted the HLA-A and HLA-B alleles for most subjects in the first cohort. A total of fewer than 200 TCR beta chains were listed by the study as associated with cytomegalovirus. In vitro tests confirmed that a few of the cytomegalovirus-associated TCR beta chains recognize cytomegalovirus antigens. A later analysis found that HLA-associated TCR beta chains were more clonally expanded and had lower generation probabilities than equally common non-associated chains. Sequencing depth was assumed to be roughly uniform across donors in the presence/absence analyses, though that assumption may not hold. An earlier analysis of approximately 540 of the donors showed that most TCR beta V segments appeared in productive rearrangements either about 90% or about 30% of the time, which broadly matched IMGT annotations. A later analysis associated 15,000 or so TCR beta sequences with specific HLA alleles at a false discovery rate of 0.05. In a later analysis, TCR association rates were found to vary across HLA loci, with the most associated TCRs seen for DRB1 alleles and the fewest for HLA-C alleles. Most TCR sequences were seen in very few donors, while some public TCRs were found in many individuals. The earlier analysis of some 560 of the donors excluded some 15 rarely observed V segments, including chromosome 9 orphons, because counts were too low. For the cohort, immune exposure information was limited to CMV serostatus. Because HLA typing was unavailable for some donors at each locus, only the typed subset was used in association tests. In a later analysis, most CMV-associated TCR beta chains were found to appear HLA-restricted, with HLA associations seemingly driven largely by CMV exposure.

In total, 500 to 700 healthy bone marrow donors made up the cohort. At the time of sampling, all cohort members were nominally healthy, though unrecorded immune exposures were likely present. The donor was CMV seronegative and was included in the group of over 300 seronegative cohort members. Every donor gave a peripheral blood sample, and the peripheral blood mononuclear cells from that sample were used for TCR beta sequencing. The Qiagen DNeasy Blood Extraction Kit was used to extract genomic DNA from the blood cell samples. Turning to this clone: The antigen this receptor binds is unknown. Qualities for individual bases were not recorded, and no much larger clone is one base off.

From cysteine to phenylalanine, the CDR3 is 13 amino acids long. Of the read, only the CDR3 DNA is kept; its 39 bases are in frame from base 1. The germline V gene encodes CDR1 LNHDA and CDR2 SQIVND (reference sequence). Relative to germline, V is 2 bases shorter and J is 7 bases shorter, with 12 bases between their ends. The receptor library was made with the immunoSEQ multiplex PCR assay. For the multiplex PCR, a mixture combining 60 forward primers for TCR Vbeta segments and 13 reverse primers for TCR Jbeta segments was used. A multiplex PCR assay on genomic DNA amplified the CDR3 region of rearranged TCR beta genes. The Illumina HiSeq System was used to sequence the amplified TCR beta libraries as 87-base-pair reads. For the original study's pipeline: In a later analysis, tens of millions of unique TCR beta chains were counted across the roughly 700 repertoires, and roughly 10 million of these chains were shared by at least two donors. Raw reads were error-corrected and collapsed into unique sequences with a nearest-neighbor algorithm that merged closely related sequences to remove PCR and sequencing errors. CDR3 sequences were aligned to IMGT reference sequences to assign V, D and J gene segments. For a sequence to be retained, a match of at least six nucleotides to both a V gene segment and a J gene segment was required. Rearrangements were called productive when the CDR3 lacked stop codons and stayed in frame with V and J; all others were non-productive. Following IMGT convention, CDR3 was defined as the stretch from the second conserved V-encoded cysteine to the conserved J-encoded phenylalanine. Sequences without an unambiguous match to a single V gene segment were excluded from the earlier analysis of about 640 of the donors. An earlier analysis of about 590 of the donors classified V segments as functional when productive rearrangements were above 56.7% and as segregating when the standard deviation between donors was above 5%. To diagnose cytomegalovirus status from the catalog of TCR beta chain sequences, a statistical classification framework was built. A later analysis assigned V and J genes by comparing TCR nucleotide sequences with IMGT/GENE-DB human TR gene sequences. Using the TCRdist pipeline, a later analysis assigned CDR3 sequences along with most-parsimonious VDJ recombination scenarios. In a later analysis, each TCR beta chain was defined by its CDR3 amino acid sequence together with its V-gene family, and reads without a unique V-gene family were excluded. In a later analysis, around 650 highly shared, low-generation-probability nucleotide sequences were removed to address suspected cross-contamination and a sequencing artifact. For each public chain, a later analysis derived a clonal expansion index from normalized ranks of inferred template counts within each repertoire. Generation probabilities in a later analysis came from a VDJ recombination model fitted to out-of-frame rearrangements, and those results were checked against IGoR. In a later analysis, hypergeometric tests were used to score TCR-TCR, TCR-HLA and TCR-CMV co-occurrence, with a repertoire-size bias correction applied to TCR pairs. In a later analysis, false discovery rates were estimated by permuting HLA or CMV assignments 20 times. In a later analysis, co-occurring TCRs were grouped with DBSCAN, and TCRdist sequence similarity was added when clustering was performed within HLA-allele-positive subsets. Repertoires with fewer than 30,000 or more than 120,000 public chains were left out of co-occurrence clustering, as were about five repertoires with anomalous nucleotide sharing. This immuneACCESS table, as held by TCRdb, lists in-frame sequences with V and J called but not all clones. Of the missing ones, under half trace to an unresolved V gene in checked studies; the others have no known cause. From that table come the V and J calls and clone size; the DNA was used to work out D and trimming. Counted in this sample were around 210,000 clones; approximately 80% of them appeared once. The top ten clones comprise about 1.7% of the sample.

This TCR derives from a man aged 45-60 years in good health and CMV-seronegative. Source material: PBMCs. The chain was built from TRBV19 and TRBJ2-7; too little of a D gene remains to name it. CDR3 sequence: CASSINGFEEQYF. At the DNA level, the sequence is TGTGCCAGTAGTATAAACGGTTTTGAGGAGCAGTACTTC.